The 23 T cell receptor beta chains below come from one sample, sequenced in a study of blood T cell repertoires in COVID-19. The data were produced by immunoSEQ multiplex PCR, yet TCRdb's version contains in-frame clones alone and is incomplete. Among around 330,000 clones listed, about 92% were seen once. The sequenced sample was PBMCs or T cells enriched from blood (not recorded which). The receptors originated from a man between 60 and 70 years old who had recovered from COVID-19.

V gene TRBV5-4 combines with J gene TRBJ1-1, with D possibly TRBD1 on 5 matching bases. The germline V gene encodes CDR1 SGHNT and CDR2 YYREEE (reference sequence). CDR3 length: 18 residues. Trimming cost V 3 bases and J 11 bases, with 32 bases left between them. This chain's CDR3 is CASSSGSPTGTADSLAFF. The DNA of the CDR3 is TGTGCCAGCAGCTCCGGGAGCCCCACCGGGACGGCCGACTCTCTCGCTTTCTTT.

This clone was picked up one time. CDR3 sequence (DNA): TGTGCCAGCAGGGGAGCGACAGGGGGGACCCAGTACTTC. Translated, it gives CASRGATGGTQYF. V is TRBV2 and J is TRBJ2-5, with 9 bases fitting TRBD1. The J segment lost 7 bases and the V segment lost 6 bases, leaving 6 bases of the junction unmatched. The CDR3 spans 13 residues. Germline V gene sequence: CDR1 SNHLY, CDR2 FYNNEI.

CDR3 loop: CATSDSTGPLHF. Here the CDR3 DNA reads TGTGCCACCAGTGATTCGACAGGGCCGCTCCACTTT. The chain has TRBV24-1 and TRBJ1-6; TRBD1 matches at 7 bases. Germline lookup yields CDR1 KGHDR and CDR2 SFDVKD. V shed 2 bases, J shed 16 bases, and the junction held 4 bases outside the gene matches. This CDR3 is built from 12 residues.

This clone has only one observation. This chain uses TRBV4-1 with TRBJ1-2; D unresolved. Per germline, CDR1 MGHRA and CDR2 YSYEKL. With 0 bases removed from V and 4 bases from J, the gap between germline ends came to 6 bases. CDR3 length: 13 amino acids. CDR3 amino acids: CASSQDGGYGYTF. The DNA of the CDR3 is TGCGCCAGCAGCCAAGACGGCGGCTATGGCTACACCTTC.

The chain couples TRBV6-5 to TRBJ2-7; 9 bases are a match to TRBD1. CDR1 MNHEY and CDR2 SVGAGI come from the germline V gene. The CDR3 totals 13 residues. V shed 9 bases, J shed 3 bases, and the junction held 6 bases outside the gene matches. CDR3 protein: CASRTGALYEQYF. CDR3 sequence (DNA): TGTGCCAGTCGGACAGGGGCCCTCTACGAGCAGTACTTC.

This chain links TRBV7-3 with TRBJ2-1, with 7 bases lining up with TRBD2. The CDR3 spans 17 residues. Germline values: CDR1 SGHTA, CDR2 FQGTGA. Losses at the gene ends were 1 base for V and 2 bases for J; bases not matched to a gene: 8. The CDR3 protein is CASSLRAASGTYNEQFF. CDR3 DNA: TGTGCCAGCAGCTTAAGGGCCGCTAGCGGAACCTACAATGAGCAGTTCTTC.

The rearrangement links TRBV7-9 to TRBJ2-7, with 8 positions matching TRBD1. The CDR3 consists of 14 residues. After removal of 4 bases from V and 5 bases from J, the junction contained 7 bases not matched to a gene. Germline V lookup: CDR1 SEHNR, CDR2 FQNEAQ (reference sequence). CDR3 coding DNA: TGTGCCAGCAGCTCACGGAGCAGGGGGCACGAGCAGTACTTC. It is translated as CASSSRSRGHEQYF.

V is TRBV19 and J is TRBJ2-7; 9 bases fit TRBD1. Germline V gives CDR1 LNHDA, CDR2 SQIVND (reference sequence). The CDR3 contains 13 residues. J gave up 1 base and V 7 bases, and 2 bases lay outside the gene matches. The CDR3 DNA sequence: TGTGCCAGTAAGGGGACAGGGTCCTACGAGCAGTACTTC. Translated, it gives CASKGTGSYEQYF.

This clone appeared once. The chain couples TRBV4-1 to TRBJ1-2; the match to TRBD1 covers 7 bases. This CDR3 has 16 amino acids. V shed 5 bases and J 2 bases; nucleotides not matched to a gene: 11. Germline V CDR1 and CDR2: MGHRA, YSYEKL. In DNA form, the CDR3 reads TGCGCCAGCAGCTTCCCCCCGGGACAGCAGAACTATGGCTACACCTTC. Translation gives CASSFPPGQQNYGYTF.

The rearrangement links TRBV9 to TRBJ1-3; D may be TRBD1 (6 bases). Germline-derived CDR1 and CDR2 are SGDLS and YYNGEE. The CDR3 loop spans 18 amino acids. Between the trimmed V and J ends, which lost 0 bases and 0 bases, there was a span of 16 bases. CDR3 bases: TGTGCCAGCAGCGTAGAGAAAAGGACAGTCCTCTCTGGAAACACCATATATTTT. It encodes CASSVEKRTVLSGNTIYF. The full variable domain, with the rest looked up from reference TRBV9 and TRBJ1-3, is DSGVTQTPKHLITATGQRVTLRCSPRSGDLSVYWYQQSLDQGLQFLIQYYNGEERAKGNILERFSAQQFPDLHSELNLSSLELGDSALYFCASSVEKRTVLSGNTIYFGEGSWLTVV.

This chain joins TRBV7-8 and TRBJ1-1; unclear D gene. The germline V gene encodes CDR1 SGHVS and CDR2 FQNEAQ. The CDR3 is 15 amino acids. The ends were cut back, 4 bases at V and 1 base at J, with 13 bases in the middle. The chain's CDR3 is CASSSPDGSNTEAFF. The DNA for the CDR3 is TGTGCCAGCAGCTCCCCCGACGGGTCGAACACTGAAGCTTTCTTT. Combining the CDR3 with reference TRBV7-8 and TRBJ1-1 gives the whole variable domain GAGVSQSPRYKVAKRGQDVALRCDPISGHVSLFWYQQALGQGPEFLTYFQNEAQLDKSGLPSDRFFAERPEGSVSTLKIQRTQQEDSAVYLCASSSPDGSNTEAFFGQGTRLTVV.

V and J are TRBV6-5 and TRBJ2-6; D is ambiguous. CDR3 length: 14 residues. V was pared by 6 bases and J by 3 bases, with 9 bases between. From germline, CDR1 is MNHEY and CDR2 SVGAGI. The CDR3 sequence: CASSPSFGANVLTF. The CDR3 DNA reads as TGTGCCAGCAGCCCCTCTTTTGGGGCCAACGTCCTGACTTTC.

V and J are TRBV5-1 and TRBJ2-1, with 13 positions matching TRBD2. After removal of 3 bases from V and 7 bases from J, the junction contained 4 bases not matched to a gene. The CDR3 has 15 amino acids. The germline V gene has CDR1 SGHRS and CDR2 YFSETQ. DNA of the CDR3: TGCGCCAGCAGCTGGACTAGCGGGAGCCTAAATGAGCAGTTCTTC. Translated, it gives CASSWTSGSLNEQFF. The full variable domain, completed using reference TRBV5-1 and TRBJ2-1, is KAGVTQTPRYLIKTRGQQVTLSCSPISGHRSVSWYQQTPGQGLQFLFEYFSETQRNKGNFPGRFSGRQFSNSRSEMNVSTLELGDSALYLCASSWTSGSLNEQFFGPGTRLTVL.

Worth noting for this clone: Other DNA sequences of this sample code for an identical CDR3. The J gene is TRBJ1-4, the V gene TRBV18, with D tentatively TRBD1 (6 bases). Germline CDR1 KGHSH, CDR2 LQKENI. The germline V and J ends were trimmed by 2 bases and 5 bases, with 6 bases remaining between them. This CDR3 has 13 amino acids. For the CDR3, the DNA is TGTGCCAGCTCACCAGACAGGAATGAAAAACTGTTTTTT. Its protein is CASSPDRNEKLFF.

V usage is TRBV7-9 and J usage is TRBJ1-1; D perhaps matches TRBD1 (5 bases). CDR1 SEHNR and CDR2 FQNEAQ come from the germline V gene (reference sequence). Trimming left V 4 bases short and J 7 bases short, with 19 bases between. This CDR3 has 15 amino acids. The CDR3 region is CASSSTGGLVLEAFF. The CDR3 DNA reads TGTGCCAGCAGCTCTACCGGGGGGTTGGTTCTTGAAGCTTTCTTT.

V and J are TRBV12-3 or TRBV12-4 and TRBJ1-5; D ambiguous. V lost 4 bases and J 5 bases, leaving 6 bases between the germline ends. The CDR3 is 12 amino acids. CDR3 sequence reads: CASSSPYQPQHF. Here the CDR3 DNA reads TGTGCCAGCAGTTCCCCGTATCAGCCCCAGCATTTT.

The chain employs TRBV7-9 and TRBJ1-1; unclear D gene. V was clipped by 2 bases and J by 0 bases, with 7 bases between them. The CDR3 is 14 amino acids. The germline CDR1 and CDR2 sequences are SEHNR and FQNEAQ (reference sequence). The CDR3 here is CASSLRQVNTEAFF. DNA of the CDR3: TGTGCCAGCAGCTTAAGGCAGGTGAACACTGAAGCTTTCTTT. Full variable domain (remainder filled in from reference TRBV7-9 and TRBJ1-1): DTGVSQNPRHKITKRGQNVTFRCDPISEHNRLYWYRQTLGQGPEFLTYFQNEAQLEKSRLLSDRFSAERPKGSFSTLEIQRTEQGDSAMYLCASSLRQVNTEAFFGQGTRLTVV.

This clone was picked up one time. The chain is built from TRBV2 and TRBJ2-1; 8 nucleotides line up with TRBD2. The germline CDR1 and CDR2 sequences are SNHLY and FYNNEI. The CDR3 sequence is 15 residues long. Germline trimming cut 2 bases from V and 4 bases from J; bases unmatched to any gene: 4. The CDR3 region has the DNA TGTGCCAGCAGTGAATGGCGGGAGGAGTACAATGAGCAGTTCTTC. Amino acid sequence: CASSEWREEYNEQFF. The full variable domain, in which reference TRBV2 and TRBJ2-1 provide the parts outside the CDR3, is EPEVTQTPSHQVTQMGQEVILRCVPISNHLYFYWYRQILGQKVEFLVSFYNNEISEKSEIFDDQFSVERPDGSNFTLKIRSTKLEDSAMYFCASSEWREEYNEQFFGPGTRLTVL.

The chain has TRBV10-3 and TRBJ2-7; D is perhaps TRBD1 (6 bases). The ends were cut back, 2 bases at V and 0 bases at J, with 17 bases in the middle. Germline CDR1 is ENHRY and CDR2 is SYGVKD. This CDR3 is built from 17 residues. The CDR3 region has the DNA TGTGCCATCAGTGAGACTTTTGGGACCAGGGGCTCCTACGAGCAGTACTTC. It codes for CAISETFGTRGSYEQYF.

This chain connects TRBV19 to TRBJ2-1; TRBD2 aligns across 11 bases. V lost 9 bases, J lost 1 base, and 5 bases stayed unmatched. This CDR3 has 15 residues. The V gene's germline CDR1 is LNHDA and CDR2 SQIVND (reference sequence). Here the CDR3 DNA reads TGTGCCAGATCGCTAGCGGGGGGTTCCTACAATGAGCAGTTCTTC. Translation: CARSLAGGSYNEQFF.

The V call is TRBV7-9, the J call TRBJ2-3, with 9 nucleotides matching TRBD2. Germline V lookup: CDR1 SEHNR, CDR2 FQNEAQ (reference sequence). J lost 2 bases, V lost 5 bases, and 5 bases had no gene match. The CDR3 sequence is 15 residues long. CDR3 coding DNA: TGTGCCAGCAGCCCCGCGGGGGGGTTCACAGATACGCAGTATTTT. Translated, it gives CASSPAGGFTDTQYF.

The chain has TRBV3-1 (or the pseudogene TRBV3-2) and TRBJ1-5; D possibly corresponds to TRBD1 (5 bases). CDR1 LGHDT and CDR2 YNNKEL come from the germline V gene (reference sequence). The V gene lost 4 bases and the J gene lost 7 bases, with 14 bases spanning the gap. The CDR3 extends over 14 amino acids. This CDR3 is CASSPGGAWQPQHF. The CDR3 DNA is TGTGCCAGCAGCCCTGGAGGGGCCTGGCAGCCCCAGCATTTT.

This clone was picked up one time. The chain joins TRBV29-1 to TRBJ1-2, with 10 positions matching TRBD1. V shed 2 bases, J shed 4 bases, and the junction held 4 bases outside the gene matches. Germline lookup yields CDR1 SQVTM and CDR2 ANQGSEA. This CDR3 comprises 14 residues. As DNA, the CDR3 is TGCAGCGTTGAAAAGGGACAGGGGAGCTATGGCTACACCTTC. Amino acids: CSVEKGQGSYGYTF.